This T cell receptor beta chain was sequenced in a study of cytomegalovirus exposure and HLA in healthy donors. The CDR3 is made up of 15 amino acids. Germline loops: CDR1 SGHVS, CDR2 FQNEAQ. V shed 7 bases and J 4 bases; nucleotides not matched to a gene: 11. The PCR used 60 Vbeta and 13 Jbeta primers. This table comes from immunoSEQ multiplex PCR, and its TCRdb copy is limited to in-frame clones, with some not included. The table includes some 65,000 clones, less than 70% detected once. The TCR sequence derives from a man under 40 in good health and CMV-seronegative. The rearrangement joins TRBV7-8 to TRBJ1-1, with 8 positions matching TRBD1. The sample comprised PBMCs. CDR3 DNA: TGTGCCAGCAACAGACAGGGGTCGGAGGGCACTGAAGCTTTCTTT. Its protein product is CASNRQGSEGTEAFF.